Listed here is a single T cell receptor (beta chain). The data stem from a study of blood T cell repertoires in COVID-19. About the research overall: The United States, Italy and Spain were the sources of the acute and convalescent COVID-19 samples. In each case, the material was cDNA or gDNA derived from T cells, B-cell-depleted T cells, or PBMCs.

As handled by the study authors: From reference gene primer amplification, estimates of nucleated cell counts were derived. Clones were read by immunoSEQ multiplex PCR, and TCRdb kept only the in-frame ones, dropping some. V and J calls and clone size are those listed in that table; D and trimming were worked out from the DNA. The sample yields more than 300,000 clones, about 84% seen once. The germline gives CDR1 MNHEY, CDR2 SMNVEV (reference sequence). After removal of 5 bases from V and 2 bases from J, the junction contained 6 bases not matched to a gene. This CDR3 is built from 15 residues. Sample: peripheral blood. The sequence was obtained from a woman between 45 and 65 years old with acute or convalescent COVID-19. V usage is TRBV27 and J usage is TRBJ2-3; 8 positions match TRBD1. The CDR3 sequence: CASSPRTGYTDTQYF. The CDR3, as DNA: TGTGCCAGCAGTCCTCGGACAGGGTACACAGATACGCAGTATTTT.